This T cell receptor beta chain was documented in a study of blood T cells in healthy people across ages. The V and J ends lost 7 bases and 3 bases respectively, with 18 bases between them. Germline CDR1 MNHEY, CDR2 SMNVEV (reference sequence). CDR3 length equals 15 residues. Alongside a J-beta primer mix, a sample-barcoded 5' primer served in a second PCR lasting roughly 6 to 12 cycles. TCRdb called the 5' RACE reads again in MiXCR, with one record for every CDR3 protein. This sample carries 550,000 to 800,000 distinct CDR3 sequences, approximately 31% of them seen once, and the ten largest clones take roughly 14%.

This sequence joins TRBV27 and TRBJ1-1, with D uncertain. Sequenced material: blood. This sequence was found in a woman aged 80 or older in good health. In DNA, the CDR3 is TGTGCCAGCATTTCACGGGGTTTGTTGGACACTGAAGCTTTCTTT. It specifies CASISRGLLDTEAFF.